These 25 T cell receptor beta chains originate from one sample sequenced in a study of blood T cell repertoires in COVID-19. Assay used: immunoSEQ multiplex PCR; TCRdb lists only in-frame clones, some missing. The sample lists 99,000 or so clones; about 76% were seen once. The specimen was peripheral blood. The receptors here all came from a man of 80 years or more with acute or convalescent COVID-19.

This clone was detected only once. This chain connects TRBV7-3 to TRBJ2-5; no reliable D call. This CDR3 spans 14 amino acids. CDR1 is SGHTA and CDR2 is FQGTGA in the germline V gene. V was pared by 5 bases and J by 1 base, with 11 bases between. The chain's CDR3 is CASSPQDSQETQYF. CDR3 coding DNA: TGTGCCAGCAGCCCTCAGGATTCCCAAGAGACCCAGTACTTC.

J is TRBJ2-5 and V is TRBV7-9; TRBD1 agrees at 10 bases. Germline trimming cut 6 bases from V and 5 bases from J; bases unmatched to any gene: 6. This CDR3 contains 14 residues. Germline V gene lookup returns CDR1 SEHNR and CDR2 FQNEAQ (reference sequence). CDR3 nucleotide sequence: TGTGCCAGCAGAGAGACAGGGGGCATGGAGACCCAGTACTTC. Translated, it gives CASRETGGMETQYF.

The gene calls are TRBV4-1 and TRBJ2-1; 10 positions match TRBD2. CDR1 and CDR2 from the germline V gene are MGHRA and YSYEKL. The CDR3 loop spans 17 amino acids. Unmatched junction bases numbered 3, after V lost 0 bases and J lost 1 base. The DNA for the CDR3 is TGCGCCAGCAGCCAAGAGCCGACTAGCGGGTCCTACAATGAGCAGTTCTTC. As protein: CASSQEPTSGSYNEQFF.

The chain links TRBV10-3 to TRBJ2-3; 11 bases are shared with TRBD2. CDR1 is ENHRY, CDR2 SYGVKD, per germline. The V gene end was trimmed by 9 bases and the J gene end by 0 bases; junction bases not matched to a gene: 8. The CDR3 length is 16 residues. CDR3 sequence (DNA): TGTGCCATGTCTCGTGGACTAGCGGGCAGCACAGATACGCAGTATTTT. Protein sequence: CAMSRGLAGSTDTQYF.

This sequence joins TRBV5-6 and TRBJ1-3; a weak D match, TRBD1 (6 bases). CDR1 and CDR2 from the germline V gene are SGHDT and YYEEEE. V was cut by 4 bases and J by 4 bases, with 12 bases left in between. The CDR3 sequence is 14 residues long. DNA of the CDR3: TGTGCCAGCAGCCCGGACAGACTGGGAAACACCATATATTTT. As protein: CASSPDRLGNTIYF.

The chain has TRBV27 and TRBJ2-3, with D possibly TRBD1 on 6 matching bases. The CDR3 has 20 residues. The ends were cut back, 5 bases at V and 2 bases at J, with 29 bases in the middle. Germline CDR1 and CDR2: MNHEY and SMNVEV (reference sequence). In DNA, the CDR3 is TGTGCCAGCAGTCTCACCCCGTCTGGGGCAGGGGTGCGCTCCACAGATACGCAGTATTTT. Translation gives CASSLTPSGAGVRSTDTQYF.

The chain uses TRBV7-6 and TRBJ1-4, with TRBD1 identical over 8 bases. The CDR3 has 13 amino acids. CDR1 SGHVS and CDR2 FNYEAQ come from the germline V gene. Trimming took 5 bases from V and 8 from J; bases not matched to a gene: 4. Here the CDR3 DNA reads TGTGCCAGCAGCCAATACAGGGGGGAAAAACTGTTTTTT. Amino acid sequence: CASSQYRGEKLFF.

V gene TRBV7-8 combines with J gene TRBJ1-1; tentative D call: TRBD1 (6 bases). Germline CDR1 SGHVS, CDR2 FQNEAQ. Deletions cut 5 bases from V and 1 base from J, with 8 bases between. This CDR3 has 13 amino acids. Here the CDR3 reads CASSMGQNTEAFF. The CDR3 bases are TGTGCCAGCAGCATGGGACAGAACACTGAAGCTTTCTTT.

The chain links TRBV18 to TRBJ1-1; D is perhaps TRBD1 (6 bases). The CDR3 loop spans 14 amino acids. V was pared by 2 bases and J by 4 bases, with 11 bases between. Germline CDR1 is KGHSH and CDR2 is LQKENI. CDR3 residues: CASSPGARGTEAFF. The DNA for the CDR3 is TGTGCCAGCTCACCAGGGGCCAGGGGCACTGAAGCTTTCTTT.

This clone was observed once. The V gene is TRBV6-5, the J gene TRBJ1-5; D ambiguous. The V end lost 0 bases, the J end lost 7 bases, and 7 bases lay between the germline ends. The CDR3 is 13 residues long. CDR1 and CDR2 from the germline V gene are MNHEY and SVGAGI. In DNA form, the CDR3 reads TGTGCCAGCAGTTACTCAGTAGAACAGCCCCAGCATTTT. Its protein is CASSYSVEQPQHF.

The chain employs TRBV5-4 and TRBJ1-2; 8 nucleotides line up with TRBD1. The CDR3 consists of 14 residues. The V gene's germline CDR1 is SGHNT and CDR2 YYREEE (reference sequence). With 4 bases clipped from V and 3 bases from J, the junction kept 5 bases outside the gene matches. The CDR3 nucleotides are TGTGCCAGCAGCACCCCGACAGGGGACTATGGCTACACCTTC. Encoded protein: CASSTPTGDYGYTF.

J is TRBJ2-2 and V is TRBV11-3; D not resolved. The CDR3 spans 12 residues. V was pared by 5 bases and J by 5 bases, with 6 bases between. Per the germline V gene, CDR1 is SGHNT and CDR2 is YENEEA. CDR3 amino acids: CASSLRTGELFF. CDR3 DNA: TGTGCCAGCAGCCTGCGAACCGGGGAGCTGTTTTTT.

This chain links TRBV18 with TRBJ1-2; TRBD1 is a possible D gene (6 bases). Per germline, CDR1 KGHSH and CDR2 LQKENI. The CDR3 spans 12 residues. Trimming took 5 bases from V and 5 from J, leaving 9 bases between them. The CDR3 nucleotides read TGTGCCAGCTCATCGGACAGATATGGCTACACCTTC. It is translated as CASSSDRYGYTF.

This clone showed up just a few times. The chain recombines TRBV10-3 with TRBJ2-2; 11 bases align to TRBD1. V trimming: 6 bases; J trimming: 4 bases; junction bases outside the gene matches: 4. The CDR3 has 15 amino acids. Germline lookup yields CDR1 ENHRY and CDR2 SYGVKD. CDR3 protein: CAIRPGTGGTGELFF. The DNA of the CDR3 is TGTGCCATCAGGCCAGGGACAGGGGGCACCGGGGAGCTGTTTTTT.

Points on this clone: A much more abundant neighbour one base away suggests this may be a read error. The sample contains more than one DNA sequence encoding this CDR3. The chain links TRBV5-1 to TRBJ2-7; no firm D call. Trimming left V 4 bases short and J 3 bases short, with 8 bases between. Germline-derived CDR1 and CDR2 are SGHRS and YFSETQ. There are 12 residues in the CDR3. In nucleotides, the CDR3 is TGCGCCAGCAGCCCAGGATTCTACGAGCAGTACTTC. As protein: CASSPGFYEQYF.

The chain recombines TRBV5-1 with TRBJ2-5, with unresolved D. V lost 5 bases, J lost 2 bases, and 13 bases lay in between. The CDR3 has 14 residues. Germline lookup yields CDR1 SGHRS and CDR2 YFSETQ. The CDR3 is CASRPEPAQETQYF. CDR3 nucleotides: TGCGCCAGCAGACCGGAGCCGGCTCAAGAGACCCAGTACTTC.

The CDR3 coding sequence is TGCAGCGCAGATAGGGGGCAAGAGACCCAGTACTTC. Translated, it gives CSADRGQETQYF. The rearrangement joins TRBV29-1 to TRBJ2-5; the D gene is possibly TRBD1 (6 bases). V was shortened by 7 bases and J by 2 bases, with 11 bases between the two germline ends. The CDR3 covers 12 residues. CDR1 is SQVTM and CDR2 is ANQGSEA in the germline V gene.

V is TRBV11-3 and J is TRBJ2-2, with 10 bases aligning to TRBD1. The length of the CDR3 is 17 residues. Germline assignment: CDR1 SGHNT and CDR2 YENEEA. V was pared by 1 base and J by 5 bases, with 7 bases of the junction left unmatched. CDR3 in DNA: TGTGCCAGCAGCTTAGTTTACGGGACAGGGGCTACCGGGGAGCTGTTTTTT. Its protein product is CASSLVYGTGATGELFF.

The rearrangement joins TRBV5-4 to TRBJ1-1; no definite D call. The CDR3 length is 14 residues. Trimming left V 5 bases short and J 0 bases short, with 11 bases between. The germline gives CDR1 SGHNT, CDR2 YYREEE (reference sequence). DNA of the CDR3: TGTGCCAGCAGACCGAGGAACATGAACACTGAAGCTTTCTTT. Translated, it gives CASRPRNMNTEAFF.

This chain joins TRBV3-1 (or the pseudogene TRBV3-2) and TRBJ2-5, with D perhaps TRBD2 (5 bases). The length of the CDR3 is 14 residues. V was trimmed by 0 bases and J by 5 bases, leaving 10 bases between them. Germline V CDR1 and CDR2: LGHDT, YNNKEL (reference sequence). The chain's CDR3 is CASSQDAGGETQYF. The CDR3 nucleotides read TGTGCCAGCAGCCAAGATGCGGGCGGGGAGACCCAGTACTTC.

The V and J genes are TRBV6-5 and TRBJ2-1, with D unclear. This CDR3 region has 14 residues. V lost 5 bases to trimming and J lost 0 bases, with 8 bases between them. Per germline, CDR1 MNHEY and CDR2 SVGAGI. The CDR3 spells CASSPVSSYNEQFF. The CDR3 DNA is TGTGCCAGCAGTCCGGTAAGCTCCTACAATGAGCAGTTCTTC.

This sequence joins TRBV5-5 and TRBJ1-1, with D maybe TRBD1 (5 bases). V was pared by 10 bases and J by 0 bases, with 13 bases between. The CDR3 sequence is 13 residues long. The germline gives CDR1 SGHKS, CDR2 YYEKEE (reference sequence). The CDR3 sequence: CACSGNVNTEAFF. The DNA of the CDR3 is TGTGCCTGCTCAGGGAACGTGAACACTGAAGCTTTCTTT.

V usage is TRBV19 and J usage is TRBJ2-7, with 11 bases aligning to TRBD1. The germline gives CDR1 LNHDA, CDR2 SQIVND (reference sequence). The CDR3 sequence is 15 residues long. After removal of 7 bases from V and 5 bases from J, the junction contained 10 bases not matched to a gene. The CDR3, as DNA: TGTGCCAGTAAACCTTGGACAGGGGGCGCGGACGAGCAGTACTTC. Amino acid sequence: CASKPWTGGADEQYF.

This clone was seen a few times. This rearrangement joins TRBV19 to TRBJ1-1; TRBD1 might be the D (5 bases). Germline CDR1 LNHDA, CDR2 SQIVND (reference sequence). The CDR3 has 15 residues. V was clipped by 6 bases and J by 6 bases, with 20 bases between them. The CDR3 sequence is CASSPWEGITAEAFF. The CDR3 DNA follows: TGTGCCAGTAGCCCCTGGGAGGGGATTACCGCTGAAGCTTTCTTT.

The chain joins TRBV11-2 to TRBJ2-1, with 9 bases that match TRBD2. J lost 2 bases, V lost 2 bases, and 1 base had no gene match. This CDR3 comprises 15 residues. The germline gives CDR1 SGHAT, CDR2 FQNNGV. CDR3 in DNA: TGTGCCAGCAGCTTACTAGCGGGAACCTACAATGAGCAGTTCTTC. Residues: CASSLLAGTYNEQFF.